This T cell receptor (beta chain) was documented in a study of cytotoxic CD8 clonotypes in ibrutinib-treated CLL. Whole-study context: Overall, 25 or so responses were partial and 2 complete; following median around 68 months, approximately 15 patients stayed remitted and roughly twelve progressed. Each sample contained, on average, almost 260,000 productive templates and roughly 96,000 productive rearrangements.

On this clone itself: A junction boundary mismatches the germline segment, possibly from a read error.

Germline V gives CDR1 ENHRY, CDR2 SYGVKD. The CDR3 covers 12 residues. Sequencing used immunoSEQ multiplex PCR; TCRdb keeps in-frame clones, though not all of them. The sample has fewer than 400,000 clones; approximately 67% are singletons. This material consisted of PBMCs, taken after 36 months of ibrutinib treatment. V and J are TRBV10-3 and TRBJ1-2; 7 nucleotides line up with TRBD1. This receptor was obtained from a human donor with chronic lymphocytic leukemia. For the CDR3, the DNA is TGTGCCATCATCATAGGACAGGATGAGAGGGTCTTC. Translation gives CAIIIGQDERVF.